This T cell receptor (beta chain) came from a study of blood T cells in healthy people across ages. Broader study findings: There was no known CMV status for donors, so expanded clonotype changes were possibly confounded. Age brought a roughly linear fall in TCR beta diversity measured per million T cells.

Comment on this clonotype: Its antigen is as yet unknown.

A sample-barcoded 5' primer and a J-beta primer mix were used in a second PCR of about 7 to 12 cycles. MiXCR was run by TCRdb on the 5' RACE reads, yielding one entry per CDR3 protein. Among about 1.5 million distinct CDR3 sequences listed, roughly 45% were seen once. V shed 0 bases and J shed 3 bases, with 11 bases lying between them. This CDR3 spans 15 amino acids. Germline values: CDR1 MNHNY, CDR2 SVGAGI (reference sequence). The specimen was blood. The rearrangement joins TRBV6-6 to TRBJ1-2; the D is unclear. The origin of this receptor is a woman aged 18 to 35 in good health. This CDR3 reads CASSYSETTYYGYTF. In DNA form, the CDR3 reads TGTGCCAGCAGTTACTCCGAGACAACCTACTATGGCTACACCTTC.